The sample holds one count of the clone carrying this T cell receptor (beta chain). The CDR3 has 14 amino acids. J gave up 4 bases and V 8 bases, and 7 bases lay outside the gene matches. Looked up from germline, CDR1 is MNHEY and CDR2 is SMNVEV (reference sequence). This entry belongs to a study of blood T cell repertoires in COVID-19. This study enrolled people aged 18 to 89 from approximately 25 US geographic areas. Original handling: How many nucleated cells were present was estimated from reference gene primer amplification. Some clones are missing from TCRdb's copy, which holds only in-frame ones; the method was immunoSEQ multiplex PCR. V and J calls and clone size are as listed in that table; D and trimming were resolved from the DNA. Of 330,000 or so clones in the sample, roughly 90% were seen once.

This chain connects TRBV27 to TRBJ1-5; 8 bases align to TRBD1. This receptor was obtained from a woman aged 30 to 39 who had been exposed to COVID-19. Sequences were obtained from PBMCs or T cells enriched from blood (not recorded which). The CDR3 region is CASAETGVNQPQHF. The CDR3 DNA reads TGTGCCAGCGCCGAGACAGGGGTGAATCAGCCCCAGCATTTT.